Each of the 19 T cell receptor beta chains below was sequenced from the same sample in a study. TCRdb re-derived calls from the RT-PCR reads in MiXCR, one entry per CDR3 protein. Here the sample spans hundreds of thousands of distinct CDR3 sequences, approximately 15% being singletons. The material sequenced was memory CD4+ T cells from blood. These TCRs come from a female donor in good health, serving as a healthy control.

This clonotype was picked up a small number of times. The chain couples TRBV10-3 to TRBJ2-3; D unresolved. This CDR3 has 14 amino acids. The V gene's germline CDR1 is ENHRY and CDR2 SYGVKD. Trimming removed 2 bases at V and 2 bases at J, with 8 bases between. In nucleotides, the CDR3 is TGTGCCATCAGTGAGGCCCAACTCACAGATACGCAGTATTTT. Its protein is CAISEAQLTDTQYF.

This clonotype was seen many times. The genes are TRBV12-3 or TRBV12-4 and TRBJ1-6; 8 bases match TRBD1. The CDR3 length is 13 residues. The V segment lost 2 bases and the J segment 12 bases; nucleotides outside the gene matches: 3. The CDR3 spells CASSLKQGVPLHF. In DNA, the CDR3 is TGTGCCAGCAGTTTAAAACAGGGGGTACCCCTCCACTTT.

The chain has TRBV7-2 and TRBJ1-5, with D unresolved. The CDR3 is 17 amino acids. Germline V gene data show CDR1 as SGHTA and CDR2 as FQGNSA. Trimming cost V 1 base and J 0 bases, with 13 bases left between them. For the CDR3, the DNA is TGTGCCAGCAGCTTAGTTGGAGTGTATAATAGCAATCAGCCCCAGCATTTT. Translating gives CASSLVGVYNSNQPQHF.

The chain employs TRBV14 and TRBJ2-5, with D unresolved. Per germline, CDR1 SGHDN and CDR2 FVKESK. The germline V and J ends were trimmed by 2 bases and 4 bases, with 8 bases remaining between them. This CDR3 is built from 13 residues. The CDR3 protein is CASSQLITETQYF. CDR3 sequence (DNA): TGTGCCAGCAGCCAATTGATTACAGAGACCCAGTACTTC.

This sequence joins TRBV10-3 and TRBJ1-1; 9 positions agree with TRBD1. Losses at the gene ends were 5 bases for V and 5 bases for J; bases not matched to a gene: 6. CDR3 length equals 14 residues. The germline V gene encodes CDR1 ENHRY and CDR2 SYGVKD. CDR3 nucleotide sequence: TGTGCCATCAGTCTACAGGGGGCAGAAACTGAAGCTTTCTTT. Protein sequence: CAISLQGAETEAFF.

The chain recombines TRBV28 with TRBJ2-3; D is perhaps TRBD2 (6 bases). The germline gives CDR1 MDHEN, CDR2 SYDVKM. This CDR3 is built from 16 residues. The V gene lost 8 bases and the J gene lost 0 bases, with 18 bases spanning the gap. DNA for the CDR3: TGTGCCAGCGGCCGCCCCGGGGACTCCAGCACAGATACGCAGTATTTT. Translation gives CASGRPGDSSTDTQYF.

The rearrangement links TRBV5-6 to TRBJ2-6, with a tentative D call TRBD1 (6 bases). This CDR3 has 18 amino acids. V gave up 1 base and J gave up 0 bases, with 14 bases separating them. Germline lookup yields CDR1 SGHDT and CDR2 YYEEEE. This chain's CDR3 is CASSLRARGSSGANVLTF. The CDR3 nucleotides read TGTGCCAGCAGCTTGAGGGCCAGGGGATCCTCTGGGGCCAACGTCCTGACTTTC. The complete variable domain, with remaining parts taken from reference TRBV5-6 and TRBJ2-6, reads DAGVTQSPTHLIKTRGQQVTLRCSPKSGHDTVSWYQQALGQGPQFIFQYYEEEERQRGNFPDRFSGHQFPNYSSELNVNALLLGDSALYLCASSLRARGSSGANVLTFGAGSRLTVL.

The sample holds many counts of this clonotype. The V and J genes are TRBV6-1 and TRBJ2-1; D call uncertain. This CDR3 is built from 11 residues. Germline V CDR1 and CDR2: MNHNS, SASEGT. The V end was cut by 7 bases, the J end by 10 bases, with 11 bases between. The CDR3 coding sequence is TGTGCCAGCAAAAGGGCAGAAGAGCAGTTCTTC. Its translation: CASKRAEEQFF.

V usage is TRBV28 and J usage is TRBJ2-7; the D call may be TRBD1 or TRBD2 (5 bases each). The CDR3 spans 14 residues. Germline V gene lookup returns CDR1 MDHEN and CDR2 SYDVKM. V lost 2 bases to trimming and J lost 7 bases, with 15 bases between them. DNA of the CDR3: TGTGCCAGCAGTTTAGGGACCATTAGGAGGGAGCAGTACTTC. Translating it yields CASSLGTIRREQYF.

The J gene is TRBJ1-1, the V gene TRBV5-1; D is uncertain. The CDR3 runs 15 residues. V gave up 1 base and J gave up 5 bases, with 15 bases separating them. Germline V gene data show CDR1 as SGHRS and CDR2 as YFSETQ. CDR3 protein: CASSLTTGWGTEAFF. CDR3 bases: TGCGCCAGCAGCTTGACTACGGGATGGGGAACTGAAGCTTTCTTT.

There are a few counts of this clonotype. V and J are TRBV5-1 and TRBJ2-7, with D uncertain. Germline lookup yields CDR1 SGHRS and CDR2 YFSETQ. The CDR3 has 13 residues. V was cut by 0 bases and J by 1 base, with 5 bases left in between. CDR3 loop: CASSLDVSYEQYF. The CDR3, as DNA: TGCGCCAGCAGCTTGGACGTGTCCTACGAGCAGTACTTC.

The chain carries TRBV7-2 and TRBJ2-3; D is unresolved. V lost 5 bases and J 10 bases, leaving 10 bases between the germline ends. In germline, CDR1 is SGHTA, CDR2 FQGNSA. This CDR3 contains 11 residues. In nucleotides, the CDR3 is TGTGCCAGCAGCCCTTATGGCGCGCAGTATTTT. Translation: CASSPYGAQYF.

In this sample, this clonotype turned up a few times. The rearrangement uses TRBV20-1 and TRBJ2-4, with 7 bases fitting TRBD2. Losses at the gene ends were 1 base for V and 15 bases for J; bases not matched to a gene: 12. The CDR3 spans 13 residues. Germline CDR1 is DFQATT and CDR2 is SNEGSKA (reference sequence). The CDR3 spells CSARGDYSSSGYF. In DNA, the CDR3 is TGCAGTGCTAGAGGGGACTACAGTTCTAGTGGGTACTTC.

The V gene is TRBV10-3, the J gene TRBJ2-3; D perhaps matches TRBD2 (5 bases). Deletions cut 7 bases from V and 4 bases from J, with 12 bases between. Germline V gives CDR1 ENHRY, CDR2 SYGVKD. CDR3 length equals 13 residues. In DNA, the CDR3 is TGTGCCATCAAACGGCCCGGGGCAGATACGCAGTATTTT. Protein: CAIKRPGADTQYF.

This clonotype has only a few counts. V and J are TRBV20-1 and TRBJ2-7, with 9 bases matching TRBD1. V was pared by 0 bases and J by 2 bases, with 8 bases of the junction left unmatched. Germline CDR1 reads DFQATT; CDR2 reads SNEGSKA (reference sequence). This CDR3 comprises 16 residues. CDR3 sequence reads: CSAREETGTGTYEQYF. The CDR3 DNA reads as TGCAGTGCTAGAGAGGAAACCGGGACAGGGACCTACGAGCAGTACTTC.

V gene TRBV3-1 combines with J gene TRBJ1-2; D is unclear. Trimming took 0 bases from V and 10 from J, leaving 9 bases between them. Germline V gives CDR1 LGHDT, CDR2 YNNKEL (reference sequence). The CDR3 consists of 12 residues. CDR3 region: CASSQDERYYTF. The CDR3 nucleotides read TGTGCCAGCAGCCAAGATGAGAGATACTACACCTTC.

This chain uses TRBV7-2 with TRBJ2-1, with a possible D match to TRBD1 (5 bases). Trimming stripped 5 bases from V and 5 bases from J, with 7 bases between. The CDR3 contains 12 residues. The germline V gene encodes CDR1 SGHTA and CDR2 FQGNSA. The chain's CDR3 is CASSRQHNEQFF. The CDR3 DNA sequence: TGTGCCAGCAGCCGACAGCACAATGAGCAGTTCTTC.

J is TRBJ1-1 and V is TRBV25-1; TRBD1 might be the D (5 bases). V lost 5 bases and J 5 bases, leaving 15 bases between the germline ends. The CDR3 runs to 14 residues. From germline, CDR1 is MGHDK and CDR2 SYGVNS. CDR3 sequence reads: CASSLLGPWTEAFF. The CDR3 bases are TGTGCCAGCAGTCTTCTGGGACCCTGGACTGAAGCTTTCTTT.

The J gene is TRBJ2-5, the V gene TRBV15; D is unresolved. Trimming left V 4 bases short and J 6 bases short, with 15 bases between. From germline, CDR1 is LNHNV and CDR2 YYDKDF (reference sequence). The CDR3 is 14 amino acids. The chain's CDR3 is CATSISKGVKTQYF. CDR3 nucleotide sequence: TGTGCCACCAGCATTAGCAAGGGCGTCAAGACCCAGTACTTC.